A single sample is the source of the 3 T cell receptor beta chains below, sequenced in a study of T-cell reconstitution after alpha-beta-depleted transplantation in children. Library preparation (for TCRbeta) was performed with unique molecular identifiers. Each CDR3 protein gets one entry after TCRdb re-called the PCR reads with MiXCR. The sample has some 600,000 distinct CDR3 sequences, 10% to 15% seen once. This material consisted of PBMCs, mostly from graft donor cells, taken 360 days after TCRalphabeta/CD19-depleted stem cell transplant. Every receptor here comes from a male patient younger than 18 who had a stem cell transplant for acute myeloid leukemia, so the T cells may come from the graft donor.

This clonotype was seen a handful of times. CDR3 in amino acids: CASSFGLVDNEQFF. The DNA of the CDR3 is TGTGCCAGCAGCTTTGGACTAGTCGACAATGAGCAGTTCTTC. V gene TRBV7-9 combines with J gene TRBJ2-1; 7 nucleotides match TRBD2. CDR1 and CDR2 (germline): SEHNR, FQNEAQ (reference sequence). There are 14 residues in the CDR3. With 3 bases clipped from V and 5 bases from J, the junction kept 4 bases outside the gene matches.

This clonotype showed up just a few times. The rearrangement uses TRBV5-1 and TRBJ2-4, with D perhaps TRBD1 (5 bases). Germline CDR1 SGHRS, CDR2 YFSETQ. The CDR3 loop spans 15 amino acids. V was cut by 4 bases and J by 6 bases, with 17 bases left in between. CDR3 sequence reads: CASSLPRGGVNIQYF. The CDR3 DNA reads as TGCGCCAGCAGCCTACCTAGGGGCGGAGTAAACATTCAGTACTTC.

The rearrangement joins TRBV6-2 or TRBV6-3 to TRBJ2-7; 13 nucleotides match TRBD2. Germline V gene data show CDR1 as MNHEY and CDR2 as SVGEGT. This CDR3 contains 17 residues. After removal of 4 bases from V and 6 bases from J, the junction contained 12 bases not matched to a gene. The CDR3: CASSSGTSGILGTEQYF. CDR3 nucleotide sequence: TGTGCCAGCAGTTCCGGGACTAGCGGGATTCTGGGGACCGAGCAGTACTTC.